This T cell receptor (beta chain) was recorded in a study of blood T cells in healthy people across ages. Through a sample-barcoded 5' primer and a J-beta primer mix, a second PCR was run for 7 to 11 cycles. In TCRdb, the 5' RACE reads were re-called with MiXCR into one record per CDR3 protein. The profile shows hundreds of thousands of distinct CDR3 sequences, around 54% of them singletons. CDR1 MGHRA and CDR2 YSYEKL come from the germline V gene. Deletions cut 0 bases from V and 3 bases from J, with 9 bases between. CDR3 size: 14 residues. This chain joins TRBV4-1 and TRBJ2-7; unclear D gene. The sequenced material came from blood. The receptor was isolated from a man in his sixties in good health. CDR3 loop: CASSQDRPVYEQYF. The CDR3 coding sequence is TGCGCCAGCAGCCAAGATAGACCCGTCTACGAGCAGTACTTC.